The rows below give T cell receptor beta chains drawn from one sample of a study of cytomegalovirus exposure and HLA in healthy donors. The assay was immunoSEQ multiplex PCR, and TCRdb's table has in-frame clones only and misses some. The sample contains about 170,000 clones, roughly 85% of which appear only once. The sequenced material came from PBMCs. All receptors come from a man aged 30 to 45 in good health and CMV-seropositive. The CDR3 runs from the conserved cysteine through the conserved F or W. A D gene is named only where the DNA matches it firmly. Clone size is shown for a subset of rows, as once, few, many or a class of expanded clone.

TRBD2,TRBJ2-7,TRBV11-2,NA,CASSPGASGRTYEQYF,TGTGCCAGCAGCCCAGGGGCTAGCGGGAGGACCTACGAGCAGTACTTC
TRBD1,TRBJ1-1,TRBV19,NA,CASSNYRGLGTEAFF,TGTGCCAGTAGTAATTACAGGGGGCTTGGCACTGAAGCTTTCTTT
NA,TRBJ2-5,TRBV5-1,NA,CASSPDRRETQYF,TGCGCCAGCAGCCCTGACAGGCGGGAGACCCAGTACTTC
NA,TRBJ1-1,TRBV7-2,once,CASSLWTSGGAFF,TGTGCCAGCAGCTTGTGGACGTCCGGGGGAGCTTTCTTT
NA,TRBJ1-6,TRBV19,NA,CASSIGFGGLSPLHF,TGTGCCAGTAGTATAGGATTCGGGGGTCTCTCACCCCTCCACTTT
TRBD1,TRBJ2-5,TRBV15,NA,CATSRGPGQTKETQYF,TGTGCCACCAGCAGAGGCCCGGGACAGACGAAAGAGACCCAGTACTTC
NA,TRBJ1-3,TRBV4-2,NA,CASSQRFSGNTIYF,TGTGCCAGCAGCCAGAGGTTCTCTGGAAACACCATATATTTT
NA,TRBJ1-3,TRBV5-1,once,CASSSSMWGLAGNTIYF,TGCGCCAGCAGCTCCAGTATGTGGGGCTTGGCTGGAAACACCATATATTTT
NA,TRBJ1-2,TRBV18,NA,CASSPNGGEEGYTF,TGTGCCAGCTCACCGAACGGGGGAGAGGAAGGCTACACCTTC
TRBD1,TRBJ2-1,TRBV2,NA,CASSSSGTGSYNEQFF,TGTGCCAGCAGTTCGTCCGGGACAGGGAGCTACAATGAGCAGTTCTTC
TRBD1,TRBJ2-5,TRBV9,NA,CASSGAGGKETQYF,TGTGCCAGCAGCGGAGCAGGGGGCAAAGAGACCCAGTACTTC
NA,TRBJ1-6,TRBV6-6,NA,CASSSLDRNSPLHF,TGTGCCAGCAGTTCCCTGGACAGAAATTCACCCCTCCACTTT
NA,TRBJ2-2,TRBV7-9,NA,CSSSSTGELFF,TGTTCCAGCAGTTCAACCGGGGAGCTGTTTTTT
NA,TRBJ1-1,TRBV19,NA,CASSTLQGIGNTEAFF,TGTGCCAGTAGTACGCTCCAGGGAATAGGGAACACTGAAGCTTTCTTT
NA,TRBJ2-2,TRBV18,NA,CASSPGAGNTGELFF,TGTGCCAGCTCACCAGGCGCAGGGAACACCGGGGAGCTGTTTTTT
TRBD1,TRBJ2-6,TRBV18,NA,CASSGTGAFNVLTF,TGTGCCAGCTCAGGGACAGGGGCATTCAACGTCCTGACTTTC
NA,TRBJ1-5,TRBV6-1,NA,CASSLSLYQPQHF,TGTGCCAGCAGTCTCAGTTTGTATCAGCCCCAGCATTTT
NA,TRBJ1-5,TRBV19,NA,CASSMGAGSQPQHF,TGTGCCAGTAGTATGGGGGCAGGGAGCCAGCCCCAGCATTTT
NA,TRBJ2-3,TRBV9,NA,CASSVAGDTQYF,TGTGCCAGCAGCGTAGCAGGAGATACGCAGTATTTT
NA,TRBJ1-4,TRBV19,NA,CASSTPTVWEKLFF,TGTGCCAGTAGTACTCCGACAGTCTGGGAAAAACTGTTTTTT
TRBD2,TRBJ2-5,TRBV4-1,few,CASSPRLALQETQYF,TGCGCCAGCAGCCCGAGACTAGCCCTACAAGAGACCCAGTACTTC
NA,TRBJ1-2,TRBV18,NA,CASSPLADRAYGYTF,TGTGCCAGCTCCCCCCTGGCCGACAGAGCCTATGGCTACACCTTC
TRBD2,TRBJ2-7,TRBV30,NA,CAWSFLHHSGGYSYEQYF,TGTGCCTGGAGTTTCCTCCACCACTCGGGAGGTTACTCCTACGAGCAGTACTTC
TRBD2,TRBJ2-1,TRBV9,NA,CASSSAGLVGNEQFF,TGTGCCAGCAGCTCCGCCGGACTAGTCGGGAATGAGCAGTTCTTC
TRBD2,TRBJ2-3,TRBV11-2,NA,CASSLRSGRLVDTQYF,TGTGCCAGCAGCTTACGTAGCGGGAGACTTGTAGATACGCAGTATTTT
NA,TRBJ2-5,TRBV7-7,NA,CASSLAAQMRAQPQETQYF,TGTGCTAGCAGCTTAGCCGCTCAGATGAGGGCCCAACCGCAAGAGACCCAGTACTTC
NA,TRBJ2-3,TRBV7-2,once,CASSLGPLTGTQYF,TGTGCCAGCAGCTTGGGCCCCCTCACAGGGACGCAGTATTTT
NA,TRBJ1-5,TRBV6-5,NA,CASSPHVSSNQPQHF,TGTGCCAGCAGCCCTCATGTTAGTAGCAATCAGCCCCAGCATTTT
NA,TRBJ2-1,TRBV2,NA,CASSEEVSGYDNEQFF,TGTGCCAGCAGTGAAGAGGTTAGCGGATACGACAATGAGCAGTTCTTC
NA,TRBJ1-5,TRBV5-6,NA,CASSFLGDQPQHF,TGTGCCAGCAGCTTCTTGGGAGATCAGCCCCAGCATTTT
NA,TRBJ2-5,TRBV7-9,NA,CASSPRQVGAQYF,TGTGCCAGCAGCCCCCGTCAGGTGGGAGCCCAGTACTTC
NA,TRBJ2-4,TRBV7-9,NA,CSSSPVAKNIQYF,TGTTCCAGCAGCCCTGTAGCCAAAAACATTCAGTACTTC
NA,TRBJ1-2,TRBV7-9,NA,CASSSRGAPTF,TGTGCCAGCAGCTCCCGGGGGGCGCCCACCTTC
NA,TRBJ1-1,TRBV6-6,NA,CASSYSAAGTNIKAFF,TGTGCCAGCAGTTACTCGGCGGCGGGAACCAATATCAAAGCTTTCTTT
NA,TRBJ2-5,TRBV7-6,NA,CASSFNAGETQYF,TGTGCCAGCAGCTTTAACGCCGGGGAGACCCAGTACTTC
TRBD2,TRBJ2-1,TRBV19,NA,CASSLLTSGVYNEQFF,TGTGCCAGTAGTCTGCTCACTAGCGGAGTATACAATGAGCAGTTCTTC
NA,TRBJ1-1,TRBV9,once,CASSVGQIMNTEAFF,TGTGCCAGCAGCGTAGGCCAGATTATGAACACTGAAGCTTTCTTT
TRBD2,TRBJ2-3,TRBV7-2,NA,CASSPASGRTDTQYF,TGTGCCAGCAGCCCCGCTAGCGGACGCACAGATACGCAGTATTTT
TRBD1,TRBJ1-5,TRBV19,NA,CASSIGDRGWNQPQHF,TGTGCCAGTAGTATAGGGGACAGGGGCTGGAATCAGCCCCAGCATTTT
TRBD1,TRBJ2-1,TRBV7-2,NA,CASSLGTASYNEQFF,TGTGCCAGCAGCTTGGGGACAGCCTCCTACAATGAGCAGTTCTTC
NA,TRBJ2-3,TRBV5-1,NA,CASSFASDRADTQYF,TGCGCCAGCAGCTTTGCTAGCGATAGGGCAGATACGCAGTATTTT
NA,TRBJ2-3,TRBV7-3,NA,CASSLLMSDTQYF,TGTGCCAGCAGCTTACTTATGTCGGATACGCAGTATTTT
TRBD2,TRBJ2-1,TRBV14,NA,CASSPWGGVINEQFF,TGTGCCAGCAGCCCTTGGGGGGGGGTCATCAATGAGCAGTTCTTC
NA,TRBJ1-5,TRBV2,NA,CASHGGNQPQHF,TGTGCCAGCCACGGGGGCAATCAGCCCCAGCATTTT
NA,TRBJ1-1,TRBV6-1,NA,CASSKPNQGITEAFF,TGTGCCAGCAGTAAACCCAATCAGGGAATCACTGAAGCTTTCTTT
TRBD1,TRBJ1-3,TRBV5-4,NA,CASSTGGTGGASGNTIYF,TGTGCCAGCAGCACCGGAGGGACAGGGGGCGCATCCGGAAACACCATATATTTT
TRBD1,TRBJ1-2,TRBV4-1,NA,CASSQEGLKTQGDGYTF,TGCGCCAGCAGCCAAGAGGGGCTAAAAACTCAGGGGGATGGCTACACCTTC
NA,TRBJ2-2,TRBV5-5,once,CASSLGAGELFF,TGTGCCAGCAGCCTCGGGGCCGGGGAGCTGTTTTTT
TRBD2,TRBJ2-3,TRBV4-1,NA,CASSRLPGLAGVTDTQYF,TGCGCCAGCAGCCGACTTCCGGGACTAGCGGGAGTTACAGATACGCAGTATTTT
TRBD2,TRBJ2-1,TRBV9,NA,CASSPWTSGGEQFF,TGTGCCAGCAGCCCCTGGACTAGCGGGGGGGAGCAGTTCTTC
TRBD2,TRBJ2-7,TRBV9,once,CASSVDGTRFDEQYF,TGTGCCAGCAGCGTAGATGGGACTAGATTCGACGAGCAGTACTTC
NA,TRBJ2-6,TRBV7-9,NA,CSSSWSGSGANVLTF,TGTTCCAGCAGCTGGAGCGGGTCTGGGGCCAACGTCCTGACTTTC
NA,TRBJ2-1,TRBV4-1,NA,CASSQVLSSYNEQFF,TGCGCCAGCAGCCAAGTCCTGAGCTCCTACAATGAGCAGTTCTTC
TRBD2,TRBJ2-3,TRBV27,NA,CASSLYASGRVDTQYF,TGTGCCAGCAGTTTATACGCTAGCGGGAGGGTAGATACGCAGTATTTT
TRBD1,TRBJ1-1,TRBV11-2,NA,CASSSRQGEAFF,TGTGCCAGCAGCTCAAGACAGGGAGAAGCTTTCTTT
NA,TRBJ2-1,TRBV7-9,many,CASSFRVNEQFF,TGTGCCAGCAGCTTCCGGGTCAATGAGCAGTTCTTC
NA,TRBJ2-2,TRBV5-6,few,CASLGGINTGELFF,TGTGCCAGCCTCGGAGGGATTAACACCGGGGAGCTGTTTTTT
TRBD2,TRBJ2-1,TRBV11-3,NA,CASSSTSGNYNEQFF,TGTGCCAGCAGTTCGACTAGCGGAAACTACAATGAGCAGTTCTTC
TRBD2,TRBJ2-1,TRBV10-3,NA,CAISAGLAGGRNEQFF,TGTGCCATCAGCGCCGGATTAGCGGGAGGAAGGAATGAGCAGTTCTTC
NA,TRBJ2-2,TRBV5-6,NA,CASSLATGELFF,TGTGCCAGCAGCTTGGCAACCGGGGAGCTGTTTTTT